This record covers a single T cell receptor (beta chain). What it binds is not known. The data originate from a study of T cell responses to AZD1222 COVID-19 vaccine. Study outcomes and limitations: Across the whole spike, CD4 TCRs peaked at regions 160-218 and 743-854. Repertoires were sampled only after the peak T cell response. Donor demographics were predominantly white British with a female majority; clonal diversity may be underestimated. Only six or seven AZD1222 recipients were seropositive at baseline.

Trimming at V came to 1 base and at J to 5 bases, leaving 3 bases not matched to a gene. The CDR3 totals 14 residues. Germline CDR1 and CDR2: SGHTA and FQGNSA. The data were produced by immunoSEQ multiplex PCR, yet TCRdb's version contains in-frame clones alone and is incomplete. The sample yields 130,000 to 150,000 clones, 80% to 85% seen once. This receptor was identified in an adult in good health. The V gene is TRBV7-2, the J gene TRBJ1-2, with 8 bases aligning to TRBD1. Sample: peripheral blood, taken on day 0 of MenACWY control vaccination. Here the CDR3 reads CASSLVGQGYGYTF. As DNA, the CDR3 is TGTGCCAGCAGCTTAGTTGGACAGGGATATGGCTACACCTTC.